This TCR beta chain emerged from a study of T-cell memory formation after mild COVID-19. This CDR3 spans 13 amino acids. Trimming cost V 0 bases and J 3 bases, with 6 bases left between them. CDR1 and CDR2 from the germline V gene are LNHNV and YYDKDF (reference sequence). Each CDR3 protein is one row after TCRdb ran MiXCR on the 5' RACE reads. This table holds 300,000 to 400,000 distinct CDR3 sequences, around 28% found once. Study-level points and caveats: Within pre-infection memory, some responding clones were found, suggesting cross-reactive memory joined.

Of note for this clonotype: Its matching antigen is unknown.

This TCR was sampled from an adult woman who had mild COVID-19 (a few samples of this study predate the infection). Cell type and time point are not known. V gene TRBV15 combines with J gene TRBJ2-7, with D uncertain. Sample: PBMCs or a T cell subset sorted from them (not recorded which). CDR3 bases: TGTGCCACCAGCAGAGATTGGGGCTACGAGCAGTACTTC. It encodes CATSRDWGYEQYF. Drawing the rest from reference TRBV15 and TRBJ2-7, the complete variable domain is DAMVIQNPRYQVTQFGKPVTLSCSQTLNHNVMYWYQQKSSQAPKLLFHYYDKDFNNEADTPDNFQSRRPNTSFCFLDIRSPGLGDTAMYLCATSRDWGYEQYFGPGTRLTVT.